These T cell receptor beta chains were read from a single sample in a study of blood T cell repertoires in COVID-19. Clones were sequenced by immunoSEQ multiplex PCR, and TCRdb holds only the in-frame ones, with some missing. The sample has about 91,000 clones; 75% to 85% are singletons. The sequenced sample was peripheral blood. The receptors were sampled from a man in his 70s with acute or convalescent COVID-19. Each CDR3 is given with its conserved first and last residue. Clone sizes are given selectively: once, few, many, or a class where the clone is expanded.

CDR3: CASSSGTSGRGETQYF
J: TRBJ2-5
V: TRBV7-3
size: -
length: 16

CDR3: CATSRDGSGITRKNIQYF
J: TRBJ2-4
V: TRBV15
size: -
length: 18

CDR3: CATRQLISTDTQYF
J: TRBJ2-3
V: TRBV15
size: few
length: 14

CDR3: CASSLRPGTADTIYF
J: TRBJ1-3
V: TRBV5-1
size: -
length: 15

CDR3: CASSLRGGDQPQHF
J: TRBJ1-5
V: TRBV7-2
size: -
length: 14

CDR3: CASRPGTGAKGGGYTF
J: TRBJ1-2
V: TRBV5-4
size: -
length: 16

CDR3: CACGANTGELFF
J: TRBJ2-2
V: TRBV30
size: few
length: 12

CDR3: CASSIELPGGEQFF
J: TRBJ2-1
V: TRBV19
size: -
length: 14

CDR3: CASSRAGGGADTQYF
J: TRBJ2-3
V: TRBV5-4
size: -
length: 15

CDR3: CASSFRGSNTGELFF
J: TRBJ2-2
V: TRBV27
size: -
length: 15

CDR3: CASIGWGGSYNEQFF
J: TRBJ2-1
V: TRBV28
size: -
length: 15

CDR3: CASSSGQAYNQPQHF
J: TRBJ1-5
V: TRBV7-2
size: -
length: 15

CDR3: CASSPRGGTTDTQYF
J: TRBJ2-3
V: TRBV18
size: -
length: 15

CDR3: CASGLVLRGRRVMNTEAFF
J: TRBJ1-1
V: TRBV12-5
size: -
length: 19

CDR3: CASSSWGGAPGTYYGYTF
J: TRBJ1-2
V: TRBV28
size: -
length: 18

CDR3: CASSPGLAGEPRMNEQYF
J: TRBJ2-7
V: TRBV14
size: few
length: 18